The entry below describes one T cell receptor beta chain. Its specificity is not known. The junction shows a germline mismatch at one end, possibly a read error. The data are from a study of post-analysis software for immune sequencing data. Study details: Multiple sclerosis in the patients followed relapsing-remitting, secondary progressive and progressive-relapsing courses. Findings and caveats of the study: Significantly lower normalized Chao1 diversity was found in patients with multiple sclerosis relative to controls. Under F measure analysis, samples from one preparation batch co-clustered strongly.

Incorporated into the TCR beta cDNA libraries were unique molecular identifiers, which served to reduce PCR and sequencing biases. When about 0.95 to 10 million T cells were used, they gave a few hundred thousand cDNA molecules. TCRdb used MiXCR to reprocess the PCR reads, holding one entry per CDR3 protein. The sample has over 700,000 distinct CDR3 sequences; 30% are singletons. Specimen: blood. This receptor was identified in a girl aged 5-17 years with multiple sclerosis.

In DNA form, the CDR3 reads TGTGCCAGCAGTCGGACAGGGGGATTCTACGAGCAGTGCTTC. This sequence encodes CASSRTGGFYEQCF. The chain has TRBV28 and TRBJ2-7; the match to TRBD1 covers 10 bases. The CDR3 is made up of 14 amino acids. CDR1 and CDR2 (germline): MDHEN, SYDVKM.